The rows below give T cell receptor beta chains drawn from one sample of a study of CXCR3-negative and CXCR3-positive naive CD8 T cells. One entry per CDR3 protein, without DNA, is what TCRdb gives after re-calling the 5' RACE reads. This sample's clone table lists around 160,000 distinct CDR3 sequences. The sequencing sample was made of naive CXCR3+ CD8+ T cells from blood. The receptors here all came from a human donor in good health. Some clones in this sample may be carry-over from other donors' samples. Each CDR3 is given with its conserved first and last residue.

cdr3_length	j_call	v_call	cdr3_aa
14	TRBJ2-1	TRBV7-9	CASSYTLRPKEQFF
13	TRBJ1-4	TRBV4-2	CASSPFGGEDLFF
12	TRBJ1-2	TRBV29-1	CSVEGAKGGYTF
14	TRBJ2-5	TRBV29-1	CSVAGDRLGETQYF
15	TRBJ2-1	TRBV11-3	CASSLRGGTYNEQFF
13	TRBJ2-7	TRBV29-1	CSVQFWSSYEQYF
14	TRBJ2-7	TRBV10-2	CASRTGQGAYEQYF
13	TRBJ2-7	TRBV19	CASLGDNSYEQYF
16	TRBJ2-7	TRBV28	CASSSPEREDSYEQYF
15	TRBJ1-6	TRBV28	CAILPAGQPNSPLHF
13	TRBJ1-1	TRBV20-1	CSARERVNTEAFF
16	TRBJ2-7	TRBV5-5	CASSFPAGTSSYEQYF
14	TRBJ2-7	TRBV6-6	CASSYSRTAYEQYF
19	TRBJ1-5	TRBV15	CATSRPSLTFTGSNQPQHF
12	TRBJ2-1	TRBV12-3/TRBV12-4	CASSLVSHEQFF
15	TRBJ2-2	TRBV6-5	CASRLSRSDGGELFF
16	TRBJ1-5	TRBV4-2	CASSQDSVGRGQPQHF
13	TRBJ2-5	TRBV5-1	CASSNGREETQYF
13	TRBJ2-3	TRBV7-2	CASSFPLTDTQYF
13	TRBJ2-1	TRBV2	CASSRDRGNEQFF
14	TRBJ2-3	TRBV29-1	CSVPQGYSTDTQYF
14	TRBJ1-3	TRBV12-3/TRBV12-4	CASSLGSSGNTIYF
12	TRBJ2-7	TRBV29-1	CSVDQGSYEQYF
16	TRBJ2-7	TRBV19	CASSIPTGQGAYEQYF
15	TRBJ2-2	TRBV7-3	CASSSSGTNTGELFF
13	TRBJ2-7	TRBV7-9	CASSPWDGYEQYF
15	TRBJ2-1	TRBV6-1	CASSTNRDRANEQFF
16	TRBJ2-1	TRBV4-3	CASSQDRGRGLNEQFF
11	TRBJ2-7	TRBV29-1	CSVGPPYEQYF
16	TRBJ2-4	TRBV20-1	CSARDRNYSWGDIQYF
15	TRBJ2-1	TRBV7-3	CASSLNLGSYNEQFF
15	TRBJ2-2	TRBV19	CASSISVTNTGELFF
12	TRBJ2-7	TRBV29-1	CSVVGSSYEQYF
18	TRBJ2-6	TRBV15	CATSRDRPLGVGANVLTF